The subject of this entry is one T cell receptor (beta chain). The CDR3 spans 14 residues. Between the trimmed V and J ends, which lost 0 bases and 8 bases, there was a span of 14 bases. Looked up from germline, CDR1 is SGHKS and CDR2 is YYEKEE (reference sequence). The data belong to a study of blood T cell repertoires in COVID-19. Study background: Material from acute and convalescent COVID-19 was sourced from the United States, Italy and Spain. In each case, the material was cDNA or gDNA derived from T cells, B-cell-depleted T cells, or PBMCs.

The authors' processing: Estimates of nucleated cell counts were drawn from the amplification of reference gene primers. Here immunoSEQ multiplex PCR was the method, and the copy in TCRdb shows in-frame clones only, minus some. V and J calls and clone size are given by that table; D and trimming were obtained from the DNA. Seen here are 120,000 to 150,000 clones, just under 90% observed once, and the top ten hold roughly 4%. V is TRBV5-5 and J is TRBJ1-2; D is ambiguous. This clonotype originated in a woman aged 40 to 50 with acute or convalescent COVID-19. The sample consisted of peripheral blood. CDR3 loop: CASSLGGSYIGYTF. The CDR3 DNA sequence: TGTGCCAGCAGCTTGGGAGGCAGTTACATAGGCTACACCTTC.